One and the same sample provided the 11 T cell receptor beta chains below, sequenced in a study of cytomegalovirus exposure and HLA in healthy donors. The study ran its PCR with 60 Vbeta and 13 Jbeta primers. TCRdb keeps only in-frame clones here, not all; method: immunoSEQ multiplex PCR. Here the sample spans 95,000 to 150,000 clones, 80% being singletons. Input material: PBMCs. The receptors originated from a female donor in good health and CMV-seronegative.

This clone showed up just once. V usage is TRBV19 and J usage is TRBJ2-1, with D tentatively TRBD2 (6 bases). Germline values: CDR1 LNHDA, CDR2 SQIVND (reference sequence). Trimming pared 5 bases from V and 4 bases from J, leaving 21 bases between. This CDR3 spans 17 amino acids. The chain's CDR3 is CASSLHYRRGIYNEQFF. The CDR3 DNA is TGTGCCAGTAGTCTCCACTACCGGCGGGGAATTTACAATGAGCAGTTCTTC.

The CDR3 sequence is CAISEGTGGDTQYF. The CDR3 DNA is TGTGCCATCAGTGAAGGGACAGGGGGAGATACGCAGTATTTT. The V and J genes are TRBV10-3 and TRBJ2-3; 11 bases fit TRBD1. CDR1 ENHRY and CDR2 SYGVKD come from the germline V gene. This CDR3 comprises 14 residues. The V segment lost 3 bases and the J segment 5 bases; nucleotides outside the gene matches: 1.

This chain connects TRBV2 to TRBJ2-2; 7 nucleotides agree with TRBD2. The germline gives CDR1 SNHLY, CDR2 FYNNEI. The CDR3 spans 15 residues. V was pared by 3 bases and J by 7 bases, with 8 bases of the junction left unmatched. CDR3: CASSDRAGRGGELFF. The CDR3 DNA reads TGTGCCAGCAGTGACAGGGCAGGGAGGGGCGGGGAGCTGTTTTTT.

The genes are TRBV11-2 and TRBJ2-5, with unresolved D. TRBJ2-7 explains the end of the DNA better; the J call may be wrong. In germline, CDR1 is SGHAT, CDR2 FQNNGV. The CDR3 spans 15 residues. For the CDR3, the DNA is TGTGCCAGCAGCTTAGTCTCGCGGCAAGCCTACGAGCAGTACTTC. It is translated as CASSLVSRQAYEQYF.

Written as DNA, the CDR3 is TGTGCCTGGAGTGTAGGGCAGGGGGCGCGCGGCTATGGCTACACCTTC. This encodes CAWSVGQGARGYGYTF. This chain uses TRBV30 with TRBJ1-2; TRBD1 matches 8 bases. Unmatched junction bases numbered 10, after V lost 0 bases and J lost 4 bases. Germline CDR1 and CDR2: GTSNPN and SVGIG (reference sequence). CDR3 size: 16 residues.

This clone appeared a few times. The chain couples TRBV12-5 to TRBJ2-2; D might be TRBD2 (5 bases). Trimming cost V 3 bases and J 5 bases, with 19 bases left between them. The CDR3 covers 17 residues. The germline gives CDR1 LGHNT, CDR2 FRNRAP. The CDR3 DNA reads as TGTGCTAGTGGTTTCGGACTCGATTGGGGAAAAACCGGGGAGCTGTTTTTT. Translated: CASGFGLDWGKTGELFF.

There are a few counts of this clone. The chain uses TRBV6-4 and TRBJ2-2; D may be TRBD2 (6 bases). Germline-derived CDR1 and CDR2 are MRHNA and SNTAGT. CDR3 length: 14 residues. Between the trimmed V and J ends, which lost 2 bases and 4 bases, there was a span of 8 bases. CDR3 nucleotides: TGTGCCAGCAGTGACCGGGGGATCACCGGGGAGCTGTTTTTT. This codes for CASSDRGITGELFF.

Written as DNA, the CDR3 is TGCGCCAGCAGGGAGACAGGGGGCGCTGGGGCCAACGTCCTGACTTTC. Its translation: CASRETGGAGANVLTF. V is TRBV4-1 and J is TRBJ2-6, with 10 bases identical to TRBD1. Germline V lookup: CDR1 MGHRA, CDR2 YSYEKL. The CDR3 contains 16 residues. Germline trimming cut 6 bases from V and 2 bases from J; bases unmatched to any gene: 4.

The rearrangement links TRBV7-9 to TRBJ2-5; weak D call: TRBD1 (6 bases). Trimming removed 4 bases from V and 4 bases from J, with 13 bases in between. The V gene's germline CDR1 is SEHNR and CDR2 FQNEAQ (reference sequence). The CDR3 totals 14 residues. The CDR3 region is CASSSSGTSETQYF. CDR3 bases: TGTGCCAGCAGCTCCTCCGGGACATCAGAGACCCAGTACTTC. The full variable domain, with the rest looked up from reference TRBV7-9 and TRBJ2-5, is DTGVSQNPRHKITKRGQNVTFRCDPISEHNRLYWYRQTLGQGPEFLTYFQNEAQLEKSRLLSDRFSAERPKGSFSTLEIQRTEQGDSAMYLCASSSSGTSETQYFGPGTRLLVL.

The genes are TRBV28 and TRBJ1-5; D is undetermined. The CDR3 length is 11 residues. Trimming cost V 6 bases and J 7 bases, with 7 bases left between them. The germline gives CDR1 MDHEN, CDR2 SYDVKM. The CDR3: CASSSPQPQHF. Written as DNA, the CDR3 is TGTGCCAGCAGCTCCCCCCAGCCCCAGCATTTT.

The V call is TRBV5-8, the J call TRBJ1-4; the D gene is possibly TRBD1 (5 bases). V gave up 6 bases and J gave up 8 bases, with 23 bases separating them. From germline, CDR1 is SGHTS and CDR2 YDEGEE. There are 16 residues in the CDR3. CDR3 sequence reads: CASNRFGASEGEKLFF. CDR3 sequence (DNA): TGTGCCAGCAACAGGTTTGGAGCCTCGGAGGGGGAAAAACTGTTTTTT.